This T cell receptor (beta chain) derives from a study of blood T cell repertoires in COVID-19. The wider study: Collection of acute and convalescent COVID-19 samples took place in the United States, Italy and Spain. From T cells, B-cell-depleted T cells, or PBMCs came the material, which was cDNA or gDNA.

The V gene end was trimmed by 3 bases and the J gene end by 0 bases; junction bases not matched to a gene: 12. Per the germline V gene, CDR1 is ENHRY and CDR2 is SYGVKD. The CDR3 has 19 residues. In the study's own analysis: Amplification with reference gene primers provided the estimates of nucleated cell counts. The table came from immunoSEQ multiplex PCR; TCRdb's copy has only in-frame clones and leaves some out. V, J and clone size are taken as reported in that table, and D and trimming were inferred from the DNA itself. The sample includes around 25,000 clones, around 70% of them seen just once.

The J gene is TRBJ2-3, the V gene TRBV10-3, with TRBD2 matching 10 bases. Sequenced: peripheral blood. This TCR came from a woman of 80 years or more with acute or convalescent COVID-19. The CDR3 bases are TGTGCCATCAGTGATGGAACTAGCGGGGTCGACTCTAGCACAGATACGCAGTATTTT. It specifies CAISDGTSGVDSSTDTQYF.